One and the same sample provided the 25 T cell receptor beta chains below, sequenced in a study of T cells in Graves' hyperthyroidism and ophthalmopathy. The TCR beta CDR3 regions underwent amplification using RNA transcripts as the source. RT-PCR in the first round (using the HTBI primer set) targeted the TCR CDR3. From the multiplex PCR reads, TCRdb called clonotypes with MiXCR, one entry per CDR3 protein. The sample lists about 560,000 distinct CDR3 sequences; over 15% were seen once. The sample comprised blood. The source of these receptors is a woman aged 18-35 years with Graves' hyperthyroidism.

This clonotype appeared a few times. This sequence joins TRBV7-8 and TRBJ2-3; unclear D gene. The germline CDR1 and CDR2 sequences are SGHVS and FQNEAQ. V lost 1 base and J lost 0, with 5 bases in between. The CDR3 contains 14 residues. This CDR3 reads CASSLGFSTDTQYF. CDR3 nucleotide sequence: TGTGCCAGCAGCTTAGGGTTTAGCACAGATACGCAGTATTTT.

The table lists this clonotype with many counts. The chain links TRBV7-2 to TRBJ2-7, with 9 bases identical to TRBD2. V shed 5 bases, J shed 5 bases, and the junction held 4 bases outside the gene matches. CDR1 is SGHTA, CDR2 FQGNSA, per germline. This CDR3 region has 13 residues. The CDR3 reads CASSQGLANEQYF. Written as DNA, the CDR3 is TGTGCCAGCAGCCAGGGACTAGCCAACGAGCAGTACTTC.

This clonotype was found many times. The chain carries TRBV15 and TRBJ1-1, with 7 nucleotides matching TRBD1. The CDR3 contains 14 residues. Germline lookup yields CDR1 LNHNV and CDR2 YYDKDF (reference sequence). The J segment lost 4 bases and the V segment lost 3 bases, leaving 5 bases of the junction unmatched. In nucleotides, the CDR3 is TGTGCCACCAGCAGTCCGGGACAGCCCACTGAAGCTTTCTTT. It translates to CATSSPGQPTEAFF.

In this sample, this clonotype turned up many times. The J gene is TRBJ1-1, the V gene TRBV20-1; D may be TRBD1 (6 bases). The V end was cut by 6 bases, the J end by 1 base, with 12 bases between. The CDR3 has 13 residues. The germline gives CDR1 DFQATT, CDR2 SNEGSKA (reference sequence). CDR3 DNA sequence: TGCAGTGCACCTAGGACAGCGAACACTGAAGCTTTCTTT. This encodes CSAPRTANTEAFF.

The rearrangement joins TRBV24-1 to TRBJ2-1; D assignment may be TRBD1 or TRBD2 (5 bases each). The CDR3 runs to 16 residues. Deletions cut 3 bases from V and 11 bases from J, with 22 bases between. The germline CDR1 and CDR2 sequences are KGHDR and SFDVKD. CDR3 region: CATSDLGHPKGAKQFF. CDR3 sequence (DNA): TGTGCCACCAGTGATCTCGGACACCCGAAGGGAGCCAAGCAGTTCTTC.

The V and J genes are TRBV6-1 and TRBJ1-3; the D is unclear. This CDR3 region has 13 residues. V was trimmed by 6 bases and J by 3 bases, leaving 9 bases between them. The germline gives CDR1 MNHNS, CDR2 SASEGT. CDR3 in DNA: TGTGCCAGCAGCGGAGGGTTTGGAAACACCATATATTTT. Translation: CASSGGFGNTIYF.

This clonotype was seen a handful of times. The rearrangement uses TRBV7-9 and TRBJ2-2, with D possibly TRBD1 on 6 matching bases. CDR1 and CDR2 from the germline V gene are SEHNR and FQNEAQ (reference sequence). Trimming removed 5 bases from V and 0 bases from J, with 16 bases in between. The CDR3 runs to 17 residues. CDR3 loop: CASSPYRVRANTGELFF. As DNA, the CDR3 is TGTGCCAGCAGCCCATACAGGGTTCGTGCGAACACCGGGGAGCTGTTTTTT. Full variable domain (missing parts from reference TRBV7-9 and TRBJ2-2): DTGVSQNPRHKITKRGQNVTFRCDPISEHNRLYWYRQTLGQGPEFLTYFQNEAQLEKSRLLSDRFSAERPKGSFSTLEIQRTEQGDSAMYLCASSPYRVRANTGELFFGEGSRLTVL.

This clonotype was picked up many times. The V call is TRBV28, the J call TRBJ2-7, with TRBD1 identical over 10 bases. Germline V gives CDR1 MDHEN, CDR2 SYDVKM. The V segment lost 6 bases and the J segment 4 bases; nucleotides outside the gene matches: 9. The CDR3 totals 15 residues. This CDR3 is CASRTGTGVAYEQYF. The CDR3 bases are TGTGCCAGCAGGACCGGGACAGGGGTGGCGTACGAGCAGTACTTC.

V gene TRBV19 combines with J gene TRBJ1-4, with TRBD1 identical over 9 bases. Germline V lookup: CDR1 LNHDA, CDR2 SQIVND (reference sequence). This CDR3 has 14 residues. Germline trimming cut 6 bases from V and 8 bases from J; bases unmatched to any gene: 7. CDR3 coding DNA: TGTGCCAGTAGGACGACAGGGGGAGACGAAAAACTGTTTTTT. Its protein product is CASRTTGGDEKLFF.

This chain joins TRBV7-9 and TRBJ1-3; D is ambiguous. The CDR3 runs 15 residues. CDR1 is SEHNR and CDR2 is FQNEAQ in the germline V gene (reference sequence). V was shortened by 5 bases and J by 2 bases, with 13 bases between the two germline ends. The DNA for the CDR3 is TGTGCCAGCAGCACTAGTGGTCCTCCTGGAAACACCATATATTTT. This gives the protein CASSTSGPPGNTIYF.

This clonotype was picked up a small number of times. The chain carries TRBV29-1 and TRBJ2-1; TRBD2 is a possible D gene (6 bases). Germline CDR1 and CDR2: SQVTM and ANQGSEA. The V and J ends lost 3 bases and 0 bases respectively, with 9 bases between them. The CDR3 sequence is 14 residues long. CDR3: CSVDVGSSYNEQFF. CDR3 DNA sequence: TGCAGCGTTGATGTCGGGAGCTCCTACAATGAGCAGTTCTTC.

This sequence joins TRBV3-1 and TRBJ2-1; TRBD2 is a possible D gene (5 bases). The V and J ends lost 2 bases and 8 bases respectively, with 19 bases between them. Per germline, CDR1 LGHDT and CDR2 YNNKEL (reference sequence). This CDR3 region has 16 residues. The CDR3 region has the DNA TGTGCCAGCAGCCAAACGCTAGCAGAACCCGAGGATGAGCAGTTCTTC. Translated, it gives CASSQTLAEPEDEQFF.

The chain uses TRBV7-9 and TRBJ1-1; D unclear. V was trimmed by 3 bases and J by 1 base, leaving 6 bases between them. CDR3 length: 13 residues. Germline CDR1 and CDR2: SEHNR and FQNEAQ (reference sequence). CDR3 residues: CASSFSRNTEAFF. The CDR3 DNA reads TGTGCCAGCAGCTTTTCGCGGAACACTGAAGCTTTCTTT.

This clonotype showed up just a few times. The V and J genes are TRBV7-2 and TRBJ2-5; 10 nucleotides agree with TRBD2. Germline loops: CDR1 SGHTA, CDR2 FQGNSA. V gave up 3 bases and J gave up 5 bases; unmatched junction bases: 6. This CDR3 is 15 amino acids long. DNA for the CDR3: TGTGCCAGCAGCTTCAGCGGGGGGGCTCGGGAGACCCAGTACTTC. Encoded protein: CASSFSGGARETQYF.

This clonotype was seen ten or more times. The chain carries TRBV30 and TRBJ1-1; D might be TRBD1 (5 bases). Deletions cut 2 bases from V and 5 bases from J, with 12 bases between. Germline V lookup: CDR1 GTSNPN, CDR2 SVGIG (reference sequence). This CDR3 comprises 13 residues. The CDR3 DNA is TGTGCCTGGAGTCATGGGGGGGGGACTGAAGCTTTCTTT. Translated: CAWSHGGGTEAFF.

This chain joins TRBV7-8 and TRBJ1-6; 9 positions agree with TRBD1. V lost 1 base, J lost 9 bases, and 16 bases stayed unmatched. This CDR3 has 19 amino acids. Germline CDR1 SGHVS, CDR2 FQNEAQ. CDR3 coding DNA: TGTGCCAGCAGCTTAGGAGGGGTAGGACAGGGGATACTAATTTCACCCCTCCACTTT. Its translation is CASSLGGVGQGILISPLHF.

This clonotype appeared a few times. This chain connects TRBV30 to TRBJ1-4; D call uncertain. The CDR3 extends over 14 amino acids. Trimming removed 3 bases from V and 4 bases from J, with 12 bases in between. CDR1 and CDR2 (germline): GTSNPN, SVGIG (reference sequence). CDR3 sequence reads: CAWSVETVNEKLFF. The DNA of the CDR3 is TGTGCCTGGAGCGTTGAGACGGTTAATGAAAAACTGTTTTTT.

The CDR3, as DNA: TGTGCCAGCAGCGGCCCTGGGACCCAGTACTTC. This translates into CASSGPGTQYF. The V gene is TRBV7-2, the J gene TRBJ2-5; D gene ambiguous. Germline V CDR1 and CDR2: SGHTA, FQGNSA. V gave up 5 bases and J gave up 7 bases, with 8 bases separating them. The CDR3 length is 11 residues.

The CDR3 protein is CSARDLDRDSSEAFF. For the CDR3, the DNA is TGCAGTGCTAGAGATTTGGACAGGGACTCTAGTGAAGCTTTCTTT. V usage is TRBV20-1 and J usage is TRBJ1-1; 8 bases are a match to TRBD1. The germline gives CDR1 DFQATT, CDR2 SNEGSKA (reference sequence). The CDR3 consists of 15 residues. After removal of 0 bases from V and 7 bases from J, the junction contained 10 bases not matched to a gene.

This clonotype was recorded many times. CDR3 nucleotide sequence: TGTGCCAGCAGACGGGACGTAGATAACTATGGCTACACCTTC. Its protein is CASRRDVDNYGYTF. This sequence joins TRBV6-1 and TRBJ1-2; D might be TRBD1 (5 bases). In germline, CDR1 is MNHNS, CDR2 SASEGT. Trimming removed 6 bases at V and 1 base at J, with 12 bases between. There are 14 residues in the CDR3.

The chain joins TRBV20-1 to TRBJ2-7; 12 positions match TRBD2. The germline gives CDR1 DFQATT, CDR2 SNEGSKA (reference sequence). The CDR3 contains 16 residues. The ends lost 1 base at V and 3 bases at J; junction bases unmatched: 7. CDR3 nucleotide sequence: TGCAGTGCTAGAGGGCTAGCGGGAGGGCCTGACTACGAGCAGTACTTC. Amino acids: CSARGLAGGPDYEQYF.

The genes are TRBV12-3 or TRBV12-4 and TRBJ2-2, with TRBD1 matching over 10 bases. The V gene end was trimmed by 6 bases and the J gene end by 5 bases; junction bases not matched to a gene: 12. CDR3 length: 17 amino acids. The CDR3 DNA follows: TGTGCCAGCAGCGGGGGGGACAGGGGTTGGATGACCGGGGAGCTGTTTTTT. Translated, it gives CASSGGDRGWMTGELFF.

The V gene is TRBV7-9, the J gene TRBJ1-2, with 7 bases fitting TRBD1. Germline V CDR1 and CDR2: SEHNR, FQNEAQ (reference sequence). Unmatched junction bases numbered 6, after V lost 4 bases and J lost 4 bases. There are 14 residues in the CDR3. The chain's CDR3 is CASSSRDSLYGYTF. The CDR3 DNA reads TGTGCCAGCAGCTCCCGGGACAGCCTCTATGGCTACACCTTC.

This clonotype has at least ten counts. The chain uses TRBV20-1 and TRBJ2-1; perhaps TRBD2 as D (5 bases). The CDR3 runs 12 residues. CDR1 and CDR2 from the germline V gene are DFQATT and SNEGSKA (reference sequence). Trimming removed 6 bases from V and 8 bases from J, with 14 bases in between. CDR3 residues: CSADRARDEQFF. The CDR3 coding sequence is TGCAGTGCCGACCGAGCGAGGGATGAGCAGTTCTTC.

At least ten counts were recorded for this clonotype. This rearrangement joins TRBV29-1 to TRBJ2-1; D not certain. Trimming left V 4 bases short and J 7 bases short, with 8 bases between. Germline CDR1 reads SQVTM; CDR2 reads ANQGSEA. The CDR3 is 11 residues long. The CDR3 reads CSVAQLNEQFF. CDR3 bases: TGCAGCGTTGCCCAGCTAAATGAGCAGTTCTTC.